This T cell receptor beta chain was observed in a study of Graves' ophthalmopathy and Graves' hyperthyroidism. Germline V gives CDR1 SNHLY, CDR2 FYNNEI. The CDR3 is 11 residues long. The V and J ends lost 4 bases and 6 bases respectively, with 5 bases between them. The study amplified TCR beta CDR3 regions using RNA transcripts. Investigators did first-round RT-PCR with HTBI primers, then second-round multiplex PCR. TCRdb called the multiplex PCR reads again in MiXCR, with one record for every CDR3 protein. The data contain over a million distinct CDR3 sequences, 35% to 40% of them singletons. This rearrangement joins TRBV2 to TRBJ2-3, with D unresolved. This sequence was found in an adult man with Graves' hyperthyroidism. Specimen: peripheral blood or thyroid tissue (not recorded which). This CDR3 reads CASSAYDTQYF. As DNA, the CDR3 is TGTGCCAGCAGTGCATATGATACGCAGTATTTT.